This is a list of T cell receptor beta chains from one sample in a study of post-analysis software for immune sequencing data. TCRdb used MiXCR to reprocess the PCR reads, holding one entry per CDR3 protein. The sample lists roughly 650,000 distinct CDR3 sequences, roughly three fifths occurring once. Material for sequencing was blood. Every receptor here comes from a girl aged 2-9 years with multiple sclerosis. Each CDR3 is given with its conserved first and last residue. The D gene is left open where the match is weak. The listing skips clone size in some rows; elsewhere it reads once, few, many or a size class.

D gene,J gene,clone size,CDR3 length,V gene,CDR3 protein,CDR3 DNA
.,TRBJ2-1,few,17,TRBV7-2,CASSRGAGARWNNEQFF,TGTGCCAGCAGCCGGGGGGCGGGGGCTCGGTGGAACAATGAGCAGTTCTTC
TRBD1,TRBJ1-2,.,15,TRBV12-3/TRBV12-4,CASSLALEGAGGYTF,TGTGCCAGCAGTTTAGCGTTAGAGGGGGCTGGGGGCTACACCTTC
.,TRBJ2-3,.,13,TRBV24-1,CATSDRFTDTQYF,TGTGCCACCAGCGACCGATTCACAGATACGCAGTATTTT
TRBD1,TRBJ2-7,.,17,TRBV7-9,CASSPGTVPGHFYEQYF,TGTGCCAGCAGCCCTGGGACAGTCCCGGGACACTTCTACGAGCAGTACTTC
.,TRBJ1-4,.,14,TRBV12-3/TRBV12-4,CASSPLMETEKLFF,TGTGCCAGCAGCCCATTAATGGAGACTGAAAAACTGTTTTTT
TRBD1,TRBJ1-1,.,13,TRBV7-7,CAGSETGGTEAFF,TGTGCCGGCAGCGAAACAGGGGGAACTGAAGCTTTCTTT
TRBD2,TRBJ2-7,.,17,TRBV5-1,CASSLAGSSGSSYEQYF,TGCGCCAGCAGCTTGGCCGGGTCTAGCGGCAGCTCCTACGAGCAGTACTTC
.,TRBJ2-5,few,15,TRBV7-2,CASSPTSPQLETQYF,TGTGCCAGCAGCCCCACGTCGCCCCAGCTGGAGACCCAGTACTTC
TRBD2,TRBJ2-5,.,19,TRBV20-1,CSARDLGPVWREYQETQYF,TGCAGTGCTAGAGATCTTGGTCCGGTTTGGCGGGAGTACCAAGAGACCCAGTACTTC
.,TRBJ1-5,.,14,TRBV3-1,CASSQDPGYQPQHF,TGTGCCAGCAGCCAAGATCCAGGGTACCAGCCCCAGCATTTT
.,TRBJ2-3,few,14,TRBV4-2,CASSPKGPTDTQYF,TGTGCCAGCAGCCCGAAGGGGCCCACAGATACGCAGTATTTT
TRBD1,TRBJ2-1,.,18,TRBV19,CASSRTGGASSSHNEQFF,TGTGCCAGTAGTCGGACAGGGGGCGCATCTTCCTCCCACAATGAGCAGTTCTTC
.,TRBJ2-5,few,12,TRBV7-9,CASRQDLGTQYF,TGTGCCAGCAGACAGGACCTGGGGACCCAGTACTTC
.,TRBJ2-7,.,11,TRBV29-1,CSVENGDEQYF,TGCAGCGTTGAAAATGGTGACGAGCAGTACTTC
.,TRBJ2-3,.,15,TRBV18,CASSPRGVPGDTQYF,TGTGCCAGCTCACCAAGAGGGGTTCCCGGAGATACGCAGTATTTT